The 17 T cell receptor beta chains presented below share a single source sample, sequenced in a study of cytomegalovirus exposure and HLA in healthy donors. 60 Vbeta and 13 Jbeta primers were used in PCR. This table comes from immunoSEQ multiplex PCR, and its TCRdb copy is limited to in-frame clones, with some not included. Of roughly 120,000 clones in the sample, 75% to 85% were seen once. The sample consisted of PBMCs. All receptors derive from a man aged 30-40 years in good health and CMV-seronegative.

CDR3 bases: TGTGCCAGCAGCTTAGTTGCGGGATCGACTAATGAAAAACTGTTTTTT. It is translated as CASSLVAGSTNEKLFF. The chain uses TRBV7-2 and TRBJ1-4, with D unclear. CDR1 and CDR2 from the germline V gene are SGHTA and FQGNSA. Trimming left V 1 base short and J 2 bases short, with 11 bases between. The CDR3 consists of 16 residues.

The rearrangement uses TRBV6-4 and TRBJ2-5, with D maybe TRBD2 (6 bases). CDR3 length: 13 residues. CDR1 is MRHNA and CDR2 is SNTAGT in the germline V gene. Trimming removed 6 bases at V and 2 bases at J, with 10 bases between. CDR3 amino acids: CASSEGTQETQYF. DNA of the CDR3: TGTGCCAGCAGCGAGGGGACTCAAGAGACCCAGTACTTC.

This chain links TRBV28 with TRBJ1-2; D may be TRBD1 (5 bases). Trimming left V 8 bases short and J 8 bases short, with 24 bases between. Looked up from germline, CDR1 is MDHEN and CDR2 is SYDVKM. The CDR3 has 15 amino acids. The CDR3 sequence: CASAGGAAPSSGYTF. In nucleotides, the CDR3 is TGTGCCAGCGCCGGAGGGGCGGCCCCCTCTAGCGGCTACACCTTC.

The chain recombines TRBV11-3 with TRBJ1-5, with 7 bases lining up with TRBD1. CDR1 is SGHNT and CDR2 is YENEEA in the germline V gene. The CDR3 sequence is 13 residues long. Germline trimming cut 5 bases from V and 5 bases from J; bases unmatched to any gene: 3. The CDR3 spells CASSPDRDQPQHF. CDR3 bases: TGTGCCAGCAGCCCCGACAGGGATCAGCCCCAGCATTTT.

V is TRBV27 and J is TRBJ2-1; 10 bases match TRBD2. V shed 6 bases and J 6 bases; nucleotides not matched to a gene: 5. The CDR3 is 14 amino acids. Germline assignment: CDR1 MNHEY and CDR2 SMNVEV (reference sequence). CDR3 sequence: CASRGLADLNEQFF. In DNA form, the CDR3 reads TGTGCCAGCAGAGGACTAGCGGACCTCAATGAGCAGTTCTTC.

This chain joins TRBV14 and TRBJ2-7; a weak D match, TRBD2 (5 bases). Trimming removed 4 bases at V and 5 bases at J, with 15 bases between. Per germline, CDR1 SGHDN and CDR2 FVKESK. This CDR3 contains 14 residues. The CDR3 loop is CASSRDTRPHEQYF. DNA for the CDR3: TGTGCCAGCAGCCGCGACACTAGGCCCCACGAGCAGTACTTC.

The rearrangement uses TRBV7-9 and TRBJ2-3, with D perhaps TRBD2 (6 bases). CDR3 size: 14 residues. Looked up from germline, CDR1 is SEHNR and CDR2 is FQNEAQ (reference sequence). Trimming removed 5 bases from V and 6 bases from J, with 15 bases in between. The DNA of the CDR3 is TGTGCCAGCAGCGGACTATTTAGTACCGATACGCAGTATTTT. The encoded protein is CASSGLFSTDTQYF.

The V and J genes are TRBV4-1 and TRBJ1-2; 9 nucleotides agree with TRBD1. The CDR3 has 15 amino acids. Germline CDR1 and CDR2: MGHRA and YSYEKL. The ends lost 0 bases at V and 5 bases at J; junction bases unmatched: 4. The CDR3 loop reads CASSQDGTGPYGYTF. The CDR3 nucleotides are TGCGCCAGCAGCCAAGACGGGACAGGGCCGTATGGCTACACCTTC.

This chain connects TRBV14 to TRBJ2-7; 9 nucleotides match TRBD2. V dropped 0 bases and J dropped 2; count of bases not matched to a gene: 11. Per germline, CDR1 SGHDN and CDR2 FVKESK. CDR3 size: 18 residues. The DNA of the CDR3 is TGTGCCAGCAGCCAAGACCCGGGACTAGCCTTCTTTACCTACGAGCAGTACTTC. As protein: CASSQDPGLAFFTYEQYF.

This clone occurred a few times. The rearrangement links TRBV6-5 to TRBJ2-7; D is unresolved. The ends were cut back, 2 bases at V and 3 bases at J, with 11 bases in the middle. The CDR3 totals 14 residues. Germline CDR1 reads MNHEY; CDR2 reads SVGAGI. The CDR3 DNA follows: TGTGCCAGCAGTTACGGTCAGATATACTACGAGCAGTACTTC. This encodes CASSYGQIYYEQYF.

The rearrangement links TRBV9 to TRBJ2-5, with 13 nucleotides matching TRBD2. Unmatched junction bases numbered 7, after V lost 2 bases and J lost 3 bases. Germline CDR1 reads SGDLS; CDR2 reads YYNGEE. This CDR3 contains 17 residues. CDR3 loop: CASSVTSGRHLEETQYF. CDR3 nucleotides: TGTGCCAGCAGCGTGACTAGCGGGAGGCACCTAGAAGAGACCCAGTACTTC.

The chain combines TRBV29-1 with TRBJ2-7; D is perhaps TRBD1 (5 bases). Per germline, CDR1 SQVTM and CDR2 ANQGSEA. The CDR3 sequence is 11 residues long. With 1 base removed from V and 6 bases from J, the gap between germline ends came to 7 bases. CDR3 sequence (DNA): TGCAGCGTTGAAGGGCAGGGCGAGCAGTACTTC. Translated: CSVEGQGEQYF.

The V and J genes are TRBV4-1 and TRBJ2-5; 10 nucleotides match TRBD2. Trimming at V came to 3 bases and at J to 1 base, leaving 5 bases not matched to a gene. CDR3 size: 16 residues. Germline V CDR1 and CDR2: MGHRA, YSYEKL. The CDR3 loop is CASSHPAGGGQETQYF. The CDR3 bases are TGCGCCAGCAGCCACCCAGCGGGAGGGGGCCAAGAGACCCAGTACTTC.

The genes are TRBV14 and TRBJ2-7; D might be TRBD1 (6 bases). CDR1 is SGHDN and CDR2 is FVKESK in the germline V gene. The CDR3 is made up of 15 amino acids. The ends were cut back, 4 bases at V and 4 bases at J, with 17 bases in the middle. CDR3 residues: CASSLESRGFYEQYF. CDR3 nucleotides: TGTGCCAGCAGCCTCGAATCCAGGGGTTTTTACGAGCAGTACTTC.

This chain connects TRBV7-8 to TRBJ2-1; 8 bases agree with TRBD2. The junction had 8 bases not matched to a gene; V was cut back by 5 bases and J by 2 bases. This CDR3 spans 16 amino acids. Per germline, CDR1 SGHVS and CDR2 FQNEAQ. The CDR3 DNA sequence: TGTGCCAGCAGCCATAAATCAGCGGGAGCCTACAATGAGCAGTTCTTC. Amino acid sequence: CASSHKSAGAYNEQFF.

As concerns this clone: An end of the junction differs from the germline gene, which may be a read error. This chain joins TRBV27 and TRBJ1-5; 9 bases agree with TRBD1. The CDR3 extends over 15 amino acids. Germline CDR1 and CDR2: MNHEY and SMNVEV (reference sequence). Written as DNA, the CDR3 is TGTGCCAGCAGTCCCGGGACAGGGCGCAATCAGCCCCAGAATTTT. Translating it yields CASSPGTGRNQPQNF.

This clone was observed once. The J gene is TRBJ1-5, the V gene TRBV28; weak D call: TRBD1 (5 bases). Germline V gene sequence: CDR1 MDHEN, CDR2 SYDVKM. V lost 2 bases to trimming and J lost 7 bases, with 12 bases between them. The CDR3 covers 14 residues. Written as DNA, the CDR3 is TGTGCCAGCAGTTTACGGCAGGGCGTGCAGCCCCAGCATTTT. As protein: CASSLRQGVQPQHF.